This TCR beta chain appears in the sequencing data of a study of neurological immune-mediated disorders. This CDR3 is built from 15 residues. The germline V gene encodes CDR1 SGHTA and CDR2 FQGNSA. Between the trimmed V and J ends, which lost 4 bases and 9 bases, there was a span of 16 bases. This clonotype has a count of ten or more. Its target is unknown. The study, taken as a whole, reports: The multiple sclerosis repertoire cluster had no clinical or MRI feature associated with it.

A 10-nucleotide random UMI tagged transcripts in template-switch 5'RACE cDNA synthesis. TCRdb called the 5' RACE reads again in MiXCR, with one record for every CDR3 protein. This sample has about 74,000 distinct CDR3 sequences, with around 5.2% found just once. The genes are TRBV7-2 and TRBJ1-6; D ambiguous. This receptor was obtained from a man aged 18 to 29 with multiple sclerosis. The sample consisted of PBMCs. The CDR3 nucleotides are TGTGCCAGCAGCTCCGAAGTTCTTTTTGGTTCACCCCTCCACTTT. It yields the protein CASSSEVLFGSPLHF.